These 16 T cell receptor beta chains originate from one sample sequenced in a study of shared clonotypes between healthy human individuals. The table came from immunoSEQ multiplex PCR; TCRdb's copy has only in-frame clones and leaves some out. The repertoire holds roughly 650,000 clones, with approximately 96% as singletons. As defined, naive CD8 cells were CD45RO-negative and positively selected for CCR7, with terminally differentiated effector memory CD45RA+ cells excluded. The sample was naive CD8+ T cells sorted from blood. Every receptor here comes from a woman aged 25 to 39 in good health.

The chain uses TRBV5-4 and TRBJ2-1; the match to TRBD2 covers 8 bases. V shed 2 bases, J shed 8 bases, and the junction held 12 bases outside the gene matches. This CDR3 comprises 16 residues. Germline V CDR1 and CDR2: SGHNT, YYREEE (reference sequence). CDR3: CASSFRVGRGSDEQFF. The CDR3 bases are TGTGCCAGCAGCTTCCGTGTCGGGAGGGGGTCTGATGAGCAGTTCTTC.

The chain has TRBV2 and TRBJ2-7; D is undetermined. The CDR3 is 15 residues long. V lost 2 bases and J lost 9, with 20 bases in between. The V gene's germline CDR1 is SNHLY and CDR2 FYNNEI. The CDR3 protein is CASSEHLIDGTGQYF. The CDR3 DNA reads TGTGCCAGCAGTGAACACTTAATAGACGGCACTGGGCAGTACTTC.

The chain is built from TRBV13 and TRBJ2-5; TRBD2 aligns across 14 bases. The better agreement between TRBJ2-7 and the DNA end casts doubt on the J call. CDR1 and CDR2 from the germline V gene are PRHDT and FYEKMQ (reference sequence). The CDR3 consists of 14 residues. CDR3 loop: CASSSGLAGDEQYF. CDR3 nucleotides: TGTGCCAGCAGCTCGGGACTAGCGGGGGACGAGCAGTACTTC.

The rearrangement uses TRBV7-9 and TRBJ2-1; D perhaps matches TRBD1 (6 bases). The CDR3 contains 16 residues. Germline assignment: CDR1 SEHNR and CDR2 FQNEAQ (reference sequence). Trimming stripped 5 bases from V and 4 bases from J, with 18 bases between. The CDR3 DNA reads as TGTGCCAGCAGCAGCTCCGGGACATATCGTTACAATGAGCAGTTCTTC. It translates to CASSSSGTYRYNEQFF.

Written as DNA, the CDR3 is TGCGCCAGCAAAAGCGGGGCCAGCTCCTACAATGAGCAGTTCTTC. It translates to CASKSGASSYNEQFF. This chain joins TRBV5-1 and TRBJ2-1; 7 bases fit TRBD2. The V gene's germline CDR1 is SGHRS and CDR2 YFSETQ. The junction had 6 bases not matched to a gene; V was cut back by 6 bases and J by 0 bases. This CDR3 has 15 residues.

This clone appeared once. V and J are TRBV19 and TRBJ1-1, with 8 bases identical to TRBD1. Germline loops: CDR1 LNHDA, CDR2 SQIVND (reference sequence). The CDR3 covers 15 residues. With 5 bases clipped from V and 0 bases from J, the junction kept 5 bases outside the gene matches. The CDR3 DNA reads as TGTGCCAGTAGTCCAGGACAGGGCCTGAACACTGAAGCTTTCTTT. This codes for CASSPGQGLNTEAFF.

The V call is TRBV19, the J call TRBJ1-5; TRBD1 matches 8 bases. After removal of 5 bases from V and 9 bases from J, the junction contained 3 bases not matched to a gene. There are 12 residues in the CDR3. In germline, CDR1 is LNHDA, CDR2 SQIVND (reference sequence). The CDR3 is CASSFGTGPQHF. CDR3 coding DNA: TGTGCCAGTAGTTTTGGGACAGGGCCCCAGCATTTT.

The CDR3 here is CASSVSGTSYEQYF. The CDR3 DNA reads TGTGCCAGCAGCGTATCAGGGACCAGTTACGAGCAGTACTTC. This chain connects TRBV9 to TRBJ2-7; D is tentatively TRBD1 or TRBD2 (5 bases each). The CDR3 contains 14 residues. The germline CDR1 and CDR2 sequences are SGDLS and YYNGEE. V was shortened by 1 base and J by 4 bases, with 12 bases between the two germline ends.

V usage is TRBV7-9 and J usage is TRBJ1-4, with a weak D call TRBD1 (5 bases). V lost 3 bases to trimming and J lost 0 bases, with 8 bases between them. Germline CDR1 SEHNR, CDR2 FQNEAQ (reference sequence). The CDR3 is 15 residues long. CDR3 DNA: TGTGCCAGCAGCTTCTTGGGGGCAACTAATGAAAAACTGTTTTTT. As protein: CASSFLGATNEKLFF.

The chain carries TRBV10-1 and TRBJ2-3, with TRBD2 as a possible D gene (7 bases). The CDR3 totals 15 residues. Trimming shortened V by 3 bases and J by 3 bases, and 13 bases separated the two germline ends. Germline V gene data show CDR1 as WNHNN and CDR2 as SYGVQD (reference sequence). Here the CDR3 reads CASSDGGPWTDTQYF. As DNA, the CDR3 is TGCGCCAGCAGTGACGGGGGGCCCTGGACAGATACGCAGTATTTT.

The genes are TRBV14 and TRBJ1-5, with a tentative D call TRBD1 (5 bases). The CDR3 spans 14 residues. The ends were cut back, 1 base at V and 4 bases at J, with 8 bases in the middle. Germline V gene lookup returns CDR1 SGHDN and CDR2 FVKESK. The CDR3 nucleotides are TGTGCCAGCAGCCAAGGCGGGGGTAATCAGCCCCAGCATTTT. Translated, it gives CASSQGGGNQPQHF.

This sequence joins TRBV5-4 and TRBJ2-5; perhaps TRBD2 as D (6 bases). The CDR3 runs to 14 residues. V was clipped by 3 bases and J by 4 bases, with 13 bases between them. Germline CDR1 and CDR2: SGHNT and YYREEE (reference sequence). This chain's CDR3 is CASSYYGGSETQYF. CDR3 sequence (DNA): TGTGCCAGCAGCTACTACGGGGGTTCAGAGACCCAGTACTTC.

V and J are TRBV4-1 and TRBJ2-5; no clear D. V lost 3 bases to trimming and J lost 7 bases, with 6 bases between them. Germline assignment: CDR1 MGHRA and CDR2 YSYEKL. The CDR3 length is 11 residues. This CDR3 is CASSQKGTQYF. CDR3 coding DNA: TGCGCCAGCAGCCAGAAGGGGACCCAGTACTTC.

The chain links TRBV7-6 to TRBJ2-7; possible D gene TRBD1, 6 bases. V lost 5 bases and J lost 7, with 15 bases in between. The CDR3 is made up of 13 amino acids. CDR1 and CDR2 (germline): SGHVS, FNYEAQ. The CDR3 sequence: CASSPGELGEQYF. In nucleotides, the CDR3 is TGTGCCAGCAGCCCAGGGGAATTAGGGGAGCAGTACTTC. The full variable domain, its missing parts supplied by reference TRBV7-6 and TRBJ2-7, is GAGVSQSPRYKVTKRGQDVALRCDPISGHVSLYWYRQALGQGPEFLTYFNYEAQQDKSGLPNDRFSAERPEGSISTLTIQRTEQRDSAMYRCASSPGELGEQYFGPGTRLTVT.

The CDR3 DNA is TGTGCCAGCAGCCACCGGGACACTCCGGTCGAGCAGTACTTC. This codes for CASSHRDTPVEQYF. The chain combines TRBV7-9 with TRBJ2-5; maybe TRBD1 (6 bases). The J call may be incorrect, as the DNA end agrees better with TRBJ2-7. The CDR3 runs to 14 residues. Germline V lookup: CDR1 SEHNR, CDR2 FQNEAQ (reference sequence).

The chain couples TRBV6-1 to TRBJ1-3; 8 bases are shared with TRBD1. The CDR3 runs 13 residues. V shed 9 bases, J shed 4 bases, and the junction held 5 bases outside the gene matches. Per germline, CDR1 MNHNS and CDR2 SASEGT. CDR3 sequence reads: CASFQGAGNTIYF. The DNA of the CDR3 is TGTGCCAGTTTCCAGGGGGCGGGAAACACCATATATTTT.